The 20 T cell receptor beta chains below come from one sample, sequenced in a study of regulatory T cells in long-lasting Graves disease. Noted time point: newly diagnosed GD, antithyroid drugs for less than 3 months. RNA isolated from PBMCs was used to make the TCR library. Building of the TCR beta libraries involved iRepertoire HTBI primers and Arm-PCR of CDR3 regions. TCRdb passed the multiplex PCR reads through MiXCR, listing each CDR3 protein once. The sample shows 560,000 or so distinct CDR3 sequences, 16% of them seen only once. This sample was shared with a second study, whose subject was T cells in Graves' hyperthyroidism and ophthalmopathy.

Sequencing was performed on peripheral blood mononuclear cells (PBMCs), taken at new diagnosis, from a patient treated with antithyroid drugs. These receptors came from a man aged 18 to 29 with Graves disease.

This clonotype was found a few times. The chain has TRBV11-1 and TRBJ2-2, with 8 bases that match TRBD2. The V and J ends lost 5 bases and 7 bases, in that order; junction bases with no gene match: 6. CDR1 and CDR2 (germline): SGHAT, FQDESV (reference sequence). The CDR3 covers 14 residues. CDR3 coding DNA: TGTGCCAGCAGCGACCCGGGGGGGGACGGGGAGCTGTTTTTT. Its translation is CASSDPGGDGELFF.

This chain uses TRBV6-2 or TRBV6-3 with TRBJ2-5; a weak D match, TRBD2 (7 bases). The germline CDR1 and CDR2 sequences are MNHEY and SVGEGT. The CDR3 totals 14 residues. V dropped 7 bases and J dropped 3 bases, with 15 bases sitting between them. The CDR3 region is CASIRRGAKETQYF. The CDR3 DNA follows: TGTGCCAGCATCCGACGGGGGGCCAAAGAGACCCAGTACTTC.

This clonotype was detected a few times. The rearrangement links TRBV2 to TRBJ1-6; D is undetermined. V was clipped by 4 bases and J by 4 bases, with 8 bases between them. The CDR3 loop spans 14 amino acids. Per the germline V gene, CDR1 is SNHLY and CDR2 is FYNNEI. The CDR3 coding sequence is TGTGCCAGCAGTGTTGCCGGGTATAATTCACCCCTCCACTTT. Amino acids: CASSVAGYNSPLHF.

This sequence joins TRBV20-1 and TRBJ1-3; 9 nucleotides agree with TRBD1. V lost 3 bases to trimming and J lost 3 bases; unmatched junction nucleotides: 6. CDR3 length equals 15 residues. CDR1 and CDR2 (germline): DFQATT, SNEGSKA (reference sequence). The CDR3 DNA reads TGCAGTGCTAGGGGACAGGGAACGGGTGGAAACACCATATATTTT. Encoded protein: CSARGQGTGGNTIYF.

In its sample, this clonotype was seen a few times. The chain couples TRBV3-1 to TRBJ2-3; D may be TRBD2 (5 bases). Trimming stripped 4 bases from V and 6 bases from J, with 8 bases between. This CDR3 comprises 12 residues. Germline V lookup: CDR1 LGHDT, CDR2 YNNKEL (reference sequence). Here the CDR3 DNA reads TGTGCCAGCAGCCGTAGCGTGGATACGCAGTATTTT. Encoded protein: CASSRSVDTQYF.

This chain joins TRBV7-9 and TRBJ2-2; 7 bases fit TRBD1. The V segment lost 5 bases and the J segment 0 bases; nucleotides outside the gene matches: 6. CDR1 and CDR2 from the germline V gene are SEHNR and FQNEAQ (reference sequence). The CDR3 sequence is 16 residues long. The CDR3 coding sequence is TGTGCCAGCAGCCTCTTGGGACAGACGAACACCGGGGAGCTGTTTTTT. Residues: CASSLLGQTNTGELFF.

This clonotype was recorded many times. The chain combines TRBV7-9 with TRBJ2-2, with D maybe TRBD2 (7 bases). The CDR3 is 16 residues long. In germline, CDR1 is SEHNR, CDR2 FQNEAQ (reference sequence). Trimming stripped 4 bases from V and 6 bases from J, with 18 bases between. This CDR3 is CASSSPWGGASGELFF. DNA for the CDR3: TGTGCCAGCAGCTCCCCTTGGGGGGGCGCTTCCGGGGAGCTGTTTTTT.

This clonotype was picked up many times. The CDR3, as DNA: TGTGCCAGCAGTCCCAGCCGGAGCTCCTACAATGAGCAGTTCTTC. It translates to CASSPSRSSYNEQFF. The chain joins TRBV12-3 or TRBV12-4 to TRBJ2-1; D is undetermined. V lost 5 bases, J lost 0 bases, and 11 bases lay in between. This CDR3 is built from 15 residues.

V and J are TRBV7-3 and TRBJ2-1; maybe TRBD1 (6 bases). The CDR3 totals 15 residues. V lost 6 bases and J lost 1, with 13 bases in between. Per the germline V gene, CDR1 is SGHTA and CDR2 is FQGTGA. DNA of the CDR3: TGTGCCAGCAGACTTAACAGGGATTCCTACAATGAGCAGTTCTTC. It specifies CASRLNRDSYNEQFF.

The chain joins TRBV28 to TRBJ1-2; no clear D gene. The CDR3 is 10 residues long. CDR1 and CDR2 from the germline V gene are MDHEN and SYDVKM. V lost 8 bases and J lost 2, with 3 bases in between. The CDR3 DNA is TGTGCCAGCGGAAACTATGGCTACACCTTC. Protein product: CASGNYGYTF.

The genes are TRBV20-1 and TRBJ1-2; 7 nucleotides line up with TRBD1. The CDR3 covers 21 residues. The V gene's germline CDR1 is DFQATT and CDR2 SNEGSKA (reference sequence). The trim removed 0 bases at V and 0 bases at J, leaving 22 bases unmatched. CDR3 DNA: TGCAGTGCTAGAGATCGAGGGCAACTTCGGGGACAGTCGAACCCTAACTATGGCTACACCTTC. Protein sequence: CSARDRGQLRGQSNPNYGYTF.

This clonotype was detected ten times or more. The chain joins TRBV6-2 or TRBV6-3 to TRBJ2-7; TRBD2 is a possible D gene (6 bases). The V end was cut by 6 bases, the J end by 4 bases, with 13 bases between. Germline CDR1 and CDR2: MNHEY and SVGEGT. The CDR3 sequence is 13 residues long. CDR3 protein: CASRSVGGYEQYF. The CDR3 coding sequence is TGTGCCAGCAGATCGGTTGGGGGGTACGAGCAGTACTTC.

This clonotype was found a few times. The J gene is TRBJ2-1, the V gene TRBV6-1, with TRBD1 identical over 7 bases. With V trimmed by 1 base and J by 4 bases, 4 bases remained unmatched. The germline V gene has CDR1 MNHNS and CDR2 SASEGT. The CDR3 has 15 residues. CDR3 sequence reads: CASSEGAGGYNEQFF. CDR3 DNA sequence: TGTGCCAGCAGTGAAGGGGCAGGGGGTTACAATGAGCAGTTCTTC.

This clonotype was found many times. J is TRBJ2-5 and V is TRBV12-3 or TRBV12-4; D may be TRBD1 or TRBD2 (6 bases each). This CDR3 has 12 residues. V dropped 3 bases and J dropped 7 bases, with 9 bases sitting between them. CDR3 sequence (DNA): TGTGCCAGCAGTTTCGGAGGGGGGACCCAGTACTTC. This gives the protein CASSFGGGTQYF.

This clonotype has a count of ten or more. The chain joins TRBV7-8 to TRBJ2-1, with D perhaps matching TRBD2 (5 bases). This CDR3 contains 14 residues. Germline V gene sequence: CDR1 SGHVS, CDR2 FQNEAQ. V was shortened by 6 bases and J by 1 base, with 10 bases between the two germline ends. CDR3 DNA: TGTGCCAGCAGTCTACGGGATTCCTACAATGAGCAGTTCTTC. It translates to CASSLRDSYNEQFF.

This clonotype occurred many times. V usage is TRBV27 and J usage is TRBJ2-7, with D hard to call. CDR3 size: 15 residues. Germline CDR1 reads MNHEY; CDR2 reads SMNVEV (reference sequence). V shed 3 bases and J shed 2 bases, with 14 bases lying between them. CDR3 sequence reads: CASSLGGYAAYEQYF. The DNA for the CDR3 is TGTGCCAGCAGTTTGGGTGGTTACGCCGCCTACGAGCAGTACTTC.

The rearrangement links TRBV12-3 or TRBV12-4 to TRBJ1-1; the D gene is possibly TRBD1 (6 bases). V was cut by 5 bases and J by 1 base, with 14 bases left in between. The CDR3 length is 15 residues. CDR3: CASSPRGQGNTEAFF. The CDR3 nucleotides read TGTGCCAGCAGTCCCAGGGGCCAAGGGAACACTGAAGCTTTCTTT.

This clonotype appeared many times. This chain links TRBV28 with TRBJ2-6, with D possibly being TRBD2 (5 bases). V was trimmed by 6 bases and J by 0 bases, leaving 6 bases between them. Germline V gene data show CDR1 as MDHEN and CDR2 as SYDVKM. The CDR3 extends over 14 amino acids. In DNA form, the CDR3 reads TGTGCCAGCAGGGAGGTCTCTGGGGCCAACGTCCTGACTTTC. Encoded protein: CASREVSGANVLTF. The full variable domain, completed using reference TRBV28 and TRBJ2-6, is DVKVTQSSRYLVKRTGEKVFLECVQDMDHENMFWYRQDPGLGLRLIYFSYDVKMKEKGDIPEGYSVSREKKERFSLILESASTNQTSMYLCASREVSGANVLTFGAGSRLTVL.

This clonotype was counted ten times or more. The CDR3 DNA reads as TGTGCCAGCAGGACTAGCGGGGGCACCGGGGAGCTGTTTTTT. Residues: CASRTSGGTGELFF. This sequence joins TRBV6-1 and TRBJ2-2, with 12 bases matching TRBD2. This CDR3 is built from 14 residues. Losses at the gene ends were 6 bases for V and 4 bases for J; bases not matched to a gene: 0. Germline assignment: CDR1 MNHNS and CDR2 SASEGT.

The rearrangement uses TRBV9 and TRBJ1-6; D perhaps matches TRBD1 (6 bases). The CDR3 has 14 amino acids. V lost 5 bases, J lost 5 bases, and 11 bases lay in between. Germline V CDR1 and CDR2: SGDLS, YYNGEE. The CDR3 DNA reads TGTGCCAGCAGTCTCAACAGGGATAATTCACCCCTCCACTTT. The encoded protein is CASSLNRDNSPLHF.